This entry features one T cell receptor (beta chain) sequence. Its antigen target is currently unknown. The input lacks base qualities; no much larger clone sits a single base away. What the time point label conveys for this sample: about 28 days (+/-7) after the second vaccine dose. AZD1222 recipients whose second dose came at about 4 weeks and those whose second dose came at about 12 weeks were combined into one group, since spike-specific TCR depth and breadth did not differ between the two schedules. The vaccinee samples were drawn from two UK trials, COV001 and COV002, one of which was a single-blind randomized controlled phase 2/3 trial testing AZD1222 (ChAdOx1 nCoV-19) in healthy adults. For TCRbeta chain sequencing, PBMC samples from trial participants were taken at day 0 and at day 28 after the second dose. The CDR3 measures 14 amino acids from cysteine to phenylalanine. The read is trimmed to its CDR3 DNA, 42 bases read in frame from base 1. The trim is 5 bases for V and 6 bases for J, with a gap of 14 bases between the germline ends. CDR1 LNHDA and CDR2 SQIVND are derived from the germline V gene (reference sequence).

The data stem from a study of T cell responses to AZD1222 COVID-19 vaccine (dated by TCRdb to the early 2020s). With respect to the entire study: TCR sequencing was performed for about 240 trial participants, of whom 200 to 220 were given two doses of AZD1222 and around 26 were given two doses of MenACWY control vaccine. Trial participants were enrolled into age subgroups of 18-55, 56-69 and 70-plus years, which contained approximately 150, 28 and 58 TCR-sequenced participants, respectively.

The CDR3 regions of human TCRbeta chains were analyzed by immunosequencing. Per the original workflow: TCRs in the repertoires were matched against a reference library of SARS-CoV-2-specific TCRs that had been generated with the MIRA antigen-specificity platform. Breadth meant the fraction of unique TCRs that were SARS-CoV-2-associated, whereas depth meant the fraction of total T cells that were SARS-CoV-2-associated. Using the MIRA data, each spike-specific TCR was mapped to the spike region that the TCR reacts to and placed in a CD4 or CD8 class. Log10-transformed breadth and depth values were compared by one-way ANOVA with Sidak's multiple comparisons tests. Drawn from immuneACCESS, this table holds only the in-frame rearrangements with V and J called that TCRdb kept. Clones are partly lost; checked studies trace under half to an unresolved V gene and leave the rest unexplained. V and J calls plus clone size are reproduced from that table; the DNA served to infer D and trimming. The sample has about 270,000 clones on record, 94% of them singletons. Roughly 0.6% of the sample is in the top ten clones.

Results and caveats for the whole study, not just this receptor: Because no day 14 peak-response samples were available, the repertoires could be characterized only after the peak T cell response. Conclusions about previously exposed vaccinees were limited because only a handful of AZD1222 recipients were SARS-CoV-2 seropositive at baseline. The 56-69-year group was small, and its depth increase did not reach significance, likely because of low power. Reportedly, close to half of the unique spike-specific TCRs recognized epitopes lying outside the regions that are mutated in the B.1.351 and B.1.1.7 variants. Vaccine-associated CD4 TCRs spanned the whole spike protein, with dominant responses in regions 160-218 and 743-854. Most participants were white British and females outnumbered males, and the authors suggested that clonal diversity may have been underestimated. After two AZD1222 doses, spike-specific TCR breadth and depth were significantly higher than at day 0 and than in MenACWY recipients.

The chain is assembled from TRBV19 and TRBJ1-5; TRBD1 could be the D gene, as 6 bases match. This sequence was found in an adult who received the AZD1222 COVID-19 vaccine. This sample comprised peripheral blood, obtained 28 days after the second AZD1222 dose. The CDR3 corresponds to CASSAGQLIQPQHF. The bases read TGTGCCAGTAGTGCAGGACAGTTAATTCAGCCCCAGCATTTT.